Presented here are 23 T cell receptor beta chains from one specimen sequenced in a study of blood T cell repertoires in COVID-19. Data came from immunoSEQ multiplex PCR; TCRdb stores just in-frame clones and leaves some out. The data hold about 250,000 clones, with 80% to 90% observed a single time. The sequenced sample consisted of PBMCs or T cells enriched from blood (not recorded which). The source of these receptors is a man aged 18-30 years who had recovered from COVID-19.

CDR3: CAISERQGNGYTF. CDR3 coding DNA: TGTGCCATCAGTGAGCGACAGGGTAATGGCTACACCTTC. The chain joins TRBV10-3 to TRBJ1-2, with 7 positions matching TRBD1. This CDR3 contains 13 residues. With V trimmed by 2 bases and J by 6 bases, 3 bases remained unmatched. Germline lookup yields CDR1 ENHRY and CDR2 SYGVKD.

The genes are TRBV28 and TRBJ2-7; possibly TRBD2 for D (6 bases). The CDR3 runs to 15 residues. CDR1 and CDR2 (germline): MDHEN, SYDVKM. V shed 5 bases and J shed 2 bases, with 16 bases lying between them. CDR3 nucleotide sequence: TGTGCCAGCAGTCAAATAGGCACTAGCACCTACGAGCAGTACTTC. Protein: CASSQIGTSTYEQYF.

This chain uses TRBV5-1 with TRBJ2-7, with unresolved D. Deletions cut 0 bases from V and 0 bases from J, with 7 bases between. Germline CDR1 reads SGHRS; CDR2 reads YFSETQ. The CDR3 has 14 residues. CDR3 residues: CASSLATDSYEQYF. CDR3 DNA: TGCGCCAGCAGCTTGGCCACAGACTCCTACGAGCAGTACTTC.

The rearrangement joins TRBV27 to TRBJ1-2; possibly TRBD1 for D (5 bases). CDR3 size: 15 residues. Per the germline V gene, CDR1 is MNHEY and CDR2 is SMNVEV (reference sequence). V gave up 5 bases and J gave up 8 bases, with 21 bases separating them. The CDR3 nucleotides are TGTGCCAGCAGTGCCCGGCTAGTGGGGTCAGGGGGCTACACCTTC. It specifies CASSARLVGSGGYTF.

The chain recombines TRBV7-2 with TRBJ1-6, with D possibly being TRBD1 (6 bases). CDR3 length equals 15 residues. Trimming left V 1 base short and J 7 bases short, with 11 bases between. The V gene's germline CDR1 is SGHTA and CDR2 FQGNSA. The CDR3 loop is CASSLVYRANSPLHF. CDR3 sequence (DNA): TGTGCCAGCAGCTTAGTCTACAGGGCCAATTCACCCCTCCACTTT.

This chain links TRBV2 with TRBJ1-1, with 7 bases that match TRBD1. Trimming took 8 bases from V and 0 from J; bases not matched to a gene: 6. The CDR3 consists of 14 residues. CDR1 is SNHLY and CDR2 is FYNNEI in the germline V gene. The CDR3 DNA sequence: TGTGCCAGCGGATTGACAGGGTTGAACACTGAAGCTTTCTTT. It is translated as CASGLTGLNTEAFF.

The rearrangement links TRBV3-1 (or the pseudogene TRBV3-2) to TRBJ2-1, with 8 bases lining up with TRBD1. The CDR3 has 16 residues. The ends lost 5 bases at V and 0 bases at J; junction bases unmatched: 6. Germline V lookup: CDR1 LGHDT, CDR2 YNNKEL (reference sequence). Here the CDR3 reads CASSYRQGSSYNEQFF. The CDR3 nucleotides are TGTGCCAGCAGCTATAGACAGGGGAGCTCCTACAATGAGCAGTTCTTC.

This clone has more than one count but fewer than ten. V and J are TRBV7-8 and TRBJ2-5; no firm D call. This CDR3 region has 15 residues. The ends were cut back, 5 bases at V and 2 bases at J, with 15 bases in the middle. Germline V lookup: CDR1 SGHVS, CDR2 FQNEAQ. The CDR3 protein is CASSPEHTPQETQYF. The CDR3 coding sequence is TGTGCCAGCAGCCCCGAGCATACCCCACAAGAGACCCAGTACTTC.

As regards this clone: The identical CDR3 is also encoded by other nucleotide sequences in the sample. The rearrangement joins TRBV28 to TRBJ1-1; D ambiguous. Trimming removed 1 base from V and 4 bases from J, with 4 bases in between. Germline V gives CDR1 MDHEN, CDR2 SYDVKM. The length of the CDR3 is 12 residues. This chain's CDR3 is CASSLSGTEAFF. CDR3 DNA: TGTGCCAGCAGTTTATCGGGCACTGAAGCTTTCTTT.

The chain carries TRBV4-2 and TRBJ2-3, with 9 bases that match TRBD1. The junction had 7 bases not matched to a gene; V was cut back by 1 base and J by 8 bases. Germline V lookup: CDR1 LGHNA, CDR2 YNFKEQ. The CDR3 has 15 amino acids. Here the CDR3 DNA reads TGTGCCAGCAGCCAAGTACGGGGACAGGGAGGTACGCAGTATTTT. As protein: CASSQVRGQGGTQYF.

The chain is built from TRBV6-4 and TRBJ2-1; 12 nucleotides agree with TRBD2. The CDR3 totals 16 residues. V lost 5 bases, J lost 7 bases, and 9 bases stayed unmatched. Germline V CDR1 and CDR2: MRHNA, SNTAGT. This CDR3 reads CASSWGGTSGSNEQFF. For the CDR3, the DNA is TGTGCCAGCAGTTGGGGGGGGACTAGCGGGTCGAATGAGCAGTTCTTC.

V gene TRBV28 combines with J gene TRBJ1-2; TRBD1 matches 8 bases. V was clipped by 2 bases and J by 8 bases; unmatched bases: 7. The length of the CDR3 is 14 residues. Germline lookup yields CDR1 MDHEN and CDR2 SYDVKM. DNA for the CDR3: TGTGCCAGCAGTTTAGGACAGGGATTGGGAGGCTACACCTTC. Translating it yields CASSLGQGLGGYTF.

The chain uses TRBV19 and TRBJ1-5, with TRBD1 identical over 7 bases. The germline CDR1 and CDR2 sequences are LNHDA and SQIVND (reference sequence). V shed 7 bases and J 3 bases; nucleotides not matched to a gene: 9. The CDR3 covers 15 residues. DNA of the CDR3: TGTGCCAGTATTAGCACAGGGGCCCTCAATCAGCCCCAGCATTTT. As protein: CASISTGALNQPQHF.

V gene TRBV10-3 combines with J gene TRBJ2-2, with 7 bases identical to TRBD2. The CDR3 is 15 residues long. Germline lookup yields CDR1 ENHRY and CDR2 SYGVKD. The junction had 7 bases not matched to a gene; V was cut back by 8 bases and J by 1 base. The CDR3 loop reads CAIGAERGNTGELFF. CDR3 in DNA: TGTGCCATCGGGGCGGAGCGGGGGAACACCGGGGAGCTGTTTTTT.

The V and J genes are TRBV4-1 and TRBJ2-1; D is ambiguous. The CDR3 contains 15 residues. The germline V and J ends were trimmed by 0 bases and 3 bases, with 9 bases remaining between them. Germline V gives CDR1 MGHRA, CDR2 YSYEKL. DNA for the CDR3: TGCGCCAGCAGCCAAGATTTTAACAGCTACAATGAGCAGTTCTTC. Protein sequence: CASSQDFNSYNEQFF.

In regard to this clone: This same CDR3 is encoded by further DNA sequences in the sample. The rearrangement uses TRBV12-3 or TRBV12-4 and TRBJ1-2; perhaps TRBD1 as D (5 bases). V lost 1 base to trimming and J lost 2 bases, with 5 bases between them. This CDR3 has 13 amino acids. The CDR3 protein is CASSLGQNYGYTF. DNA of the CDR3: TGTGCCAGCAGTTTAGGACAGAACTATGGCTACACCTTC.

The chain combines TRBV11-2 with TRBJ2-7; the D gene is possibly TRBD2 (5 bases). Germline CDR1 SGHAT, CDR2 FQNNGV. Trimming shortened V by 1 base and J by 4 bases, and 14 bases separated the two germline ends. The CDR3 has 15 amino acids. The CDR3 region has the DNA TGTGCCAGCAGCTTAGGAGCGGAAAAGAGGTACGAGCAGTACTTC. It specifies CASSLGAEKRYEQYF.

The gene calls are TRBV7-2 and TRBJ1-6; D is unclear. Trimming shortened V by 0 bases and J by 10 bases, and 13 bases separated the two germline ends. CDR1 SGHTA and CDR2 FQGNSA come from the germline V gene. The CDR3 spans 15 residues. The CDR3 bases are TGTGCCAGCAGCTTAGCATTTATGAGGAACTCACCCCTCCACTTT. Protein sequence: CASSLAFMRNSPLHF. The full variable domain, rest sourced from reference TRBV7-2 and TRBJ1-6, is GAGVSQSPSNKVTEKGKDVELRCDPISGHTALYWYRQSLGQGLEFLIYFQGNSAPDKSGLPSDRFSAERTGGSVSTLTIQRTQQEDSAVYLCASSLAFMRNSPLHFGNGTRLTVT.

This clone was recorded once. The chain uses TRBV3-1 (or the pseudogene TRBV3-2) and TRBJ1-3; a possible D gene is TRBD1 (6 bases). The V and J ends lost 2 bases and 5 bases respectively, with 10 bases between them. Germline V gives CDR1 LGHDT, CDR2 YNNKEL (reference sequence). This CDR3 comprises 14 residues. As DNA, the CDR3 is TGTGCCAGCAGCCAAATGGGGGCTCGAAACACCATATATTTT. Translated: CASSQMGARNTIYF.

The J gene is TRBJ2-1, the V gene TRBV7-8; weak D call: TRBD2 (6 bases). Germline V CDR1 and CDR2: SGHVS, FQNEAQ. The CDR3 extends over 13 amino acids. V was pared by 4 bases and J by 7 bases, with 11 bases between. The DNA for the CDR3 is TGTGCCAGCAGCTCCCCTGGGGGGAATGAGCAGTTCTTC. It translates to CASSSPGGNEQFF. The full variable domain, rest sourced from reference TRBV7-8 and TRBJ2-1, is GAGVSQSPRYKVAKRGQDVALRCDPISGHVSLFWYQQALGQGPEFLTYFQNEAQLDKSGLPSDRFFAERPEGSVSTLKIQRTQQEDSAVYLCASSSPGGNEQFFGPGTRLTVL.

This clone has a single count. The chain uses TRBV19 and TRBJ1-2, with D possibly matching TRBD1 (6 bases). V was cut by 9 bases and J by 4 bases, with 18 bases left in between. The CDR3 contains 14 residues. Germline CDR1 and CDR2: LNHDA and SQIVND (reference sequence). The CDR3 protein is CASKTLQGVYGYTF. DNA for the CDR3: TGTGCCAGCAAAACTTTACAGGGAGTCTATGGCTACACCTTC.

This chain links TRBV7-9 with TRBJ1-1; 8 bases are shared with TRBD1. V dropped 5 bases and J dropped 8; count of bases not matched to a gene: 4. This CDR3 contains 12 residues. Per the germline V gene, CDR1 is SEHNR and CDR2 is FQNEAQ (reference sequence). The chain's CDR3 is CASSARDREAFF. The CDR3 DNA reads TGTGCCAGCAGCGCGCGGGACAGGGAAGCTTTCTTT.

As DNA, the CDR3 is TGTGCCACCAGTGAGCTTATGACAGGCCACCTAAACTCCTACGAGCAGTACTTC. Translation: CATSELMTGHLNSYEQYF. The chain links TRBV24-1 to TRBJ2-7, with a weak D call TRBD1 (6 bases). CDR3 length: 18 amino acids. Trimming removed 4 bases at V and 0 bases at J, with 21 bases between. Germline assignment: CDR1 KGHDR and CDR2 SFDVKD.